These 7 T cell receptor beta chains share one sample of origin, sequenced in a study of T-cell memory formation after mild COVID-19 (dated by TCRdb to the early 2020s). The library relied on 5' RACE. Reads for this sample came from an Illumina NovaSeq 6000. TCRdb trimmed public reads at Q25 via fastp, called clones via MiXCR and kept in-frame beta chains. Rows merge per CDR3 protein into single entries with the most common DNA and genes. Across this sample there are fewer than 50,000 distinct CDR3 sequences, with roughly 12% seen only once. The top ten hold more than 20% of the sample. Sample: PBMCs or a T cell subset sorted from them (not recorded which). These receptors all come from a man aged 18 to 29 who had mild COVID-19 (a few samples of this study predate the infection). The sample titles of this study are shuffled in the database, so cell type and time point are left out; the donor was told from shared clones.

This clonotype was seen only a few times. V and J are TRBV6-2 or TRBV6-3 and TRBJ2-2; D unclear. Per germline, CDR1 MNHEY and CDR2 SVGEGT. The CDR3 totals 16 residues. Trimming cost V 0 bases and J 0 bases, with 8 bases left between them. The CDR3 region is CASSYSRRSNTGELFF. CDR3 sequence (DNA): TGTGCCAGCAGTTACTCGCGGCGATCGAACACCGGGGAGCTGTTTTTT.

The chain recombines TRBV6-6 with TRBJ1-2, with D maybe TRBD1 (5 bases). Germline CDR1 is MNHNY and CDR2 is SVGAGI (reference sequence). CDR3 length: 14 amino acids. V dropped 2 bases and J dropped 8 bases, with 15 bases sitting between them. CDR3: CASSYPSGTRGYTF. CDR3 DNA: TGTGCCAGCAGTTACCCTTCGGGGACGAGAGGCTACACCTTC.

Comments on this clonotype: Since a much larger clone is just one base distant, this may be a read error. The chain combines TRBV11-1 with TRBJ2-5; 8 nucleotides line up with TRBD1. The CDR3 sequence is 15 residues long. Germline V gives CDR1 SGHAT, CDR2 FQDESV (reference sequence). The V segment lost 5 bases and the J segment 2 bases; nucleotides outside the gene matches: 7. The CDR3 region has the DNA TGTGCCAGCAGCCATTCCGGGACAGGACAAGAGACCCAGTACTTC. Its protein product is CASSHSGTGQETQYF.

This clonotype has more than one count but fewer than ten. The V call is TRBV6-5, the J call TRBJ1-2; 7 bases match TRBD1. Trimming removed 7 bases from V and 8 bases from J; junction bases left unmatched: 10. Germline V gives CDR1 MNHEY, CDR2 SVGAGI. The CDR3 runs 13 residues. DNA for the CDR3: TGTGCCAGCAAATCCGGGACAGCGAGGGGCTACACCTTC. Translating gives CASKSGTARGYTF.

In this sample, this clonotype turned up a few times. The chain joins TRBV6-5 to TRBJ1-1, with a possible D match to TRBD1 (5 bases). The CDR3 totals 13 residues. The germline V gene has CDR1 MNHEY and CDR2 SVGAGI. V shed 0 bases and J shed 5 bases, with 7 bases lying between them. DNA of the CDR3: TGTGCCAGCAGTTACTCGAGGGGTACTGAAGCTTTCTTT. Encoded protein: CASSYSRGTEAFF.

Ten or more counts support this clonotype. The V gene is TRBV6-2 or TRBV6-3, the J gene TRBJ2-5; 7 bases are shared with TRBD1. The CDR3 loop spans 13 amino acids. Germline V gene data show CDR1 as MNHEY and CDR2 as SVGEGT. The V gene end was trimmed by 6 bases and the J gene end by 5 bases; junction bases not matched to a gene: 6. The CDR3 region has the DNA TGTGCCAGCAGCGACAGGGTGCGGGAGACCCAGTACTTC. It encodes CASSDRVRETQYF.

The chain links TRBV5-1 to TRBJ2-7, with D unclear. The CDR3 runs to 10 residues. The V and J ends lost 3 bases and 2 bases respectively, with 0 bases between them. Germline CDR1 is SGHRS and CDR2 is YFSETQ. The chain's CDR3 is CASSSYEQYV. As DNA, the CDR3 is TGCGCCAGCAGCTCCTACGAGCAGTACGTC.